Sequencing of this T cell receptor beta chain was carried out in a study of T cells in Graves' hyperthyroidism and ophthalmopathy (dated by TCRdb to between 2018 and 2021). For context, the study as a whole: Peripheral blood samples were taken at initial diagnosis, before any treatment was given. A discovery cohort of approximately 100 patients, roughly 45 with Graves' ophthalmopathy and over 55 with stable Graves' hyperthyroidism, was used to find distinguishing TCR V-J signatures. Prospective prediction of ophthalmopathy was tested in an independent validation cohort consisting of 18 to 20 hyperthyroidism patients and some 16 patients who later progressed to ophthalmopathy. The roughly 94 discovery patients were randomly divided into training and test sets at a 7:3 ratio. The study also compared thyroid tissue and blood T-cell repertoires from roughly six Graves' hyperthyroidism patients. Following sampling, methimazole starting at 30 mg daily was given to hyperthyroidism patients, and high-dose intravenous methylprednisolone was given to ophthalmopathy patients. The paper describes TCR Vbeta CDR3 sequencing of 130 to 150 peripheral blood samples, made up of approximately 40 ophthalmopathy patients, approximately 76 hyperthyroidism patients and 17 progressor patients.

Stable Graves' hyperthyroidism was defined as no progression to ophthalmopathy during 18 months of follow-up. Hyperthyroidism patients were newly diagnosed, had a disease duration of under 2 months, and were aged 18 to 65 years. Exclusion was applied to patients with uncontrolled infections, other autoimmune diseases, pregnancy or lactation. Clinical symptoms, serum thyroxine and TRAb, thyroid ultrasound, and orbital computed tomography formed the basis for the diagnoses. Ficoll-Paque density gradient centrifugation was used to isolate PBMCs from around 10 ml of fresh peripheral blood. Trizol reagent was used to extract total RNA, and RNA quality was then checked on an Agilent 2100 Bioanalyzer. TCR beta CDR3 regions were amplified from RNA transcripts. The TCR CDR3 was subjected to a first round of RT-PCR using the HTBI primer set and the Qiagen OneStep RT-PCR kit. Libraries were constructed in a second round of multiplex PCR, after which size selection and purification were carried out. Libraries were sequenced paired-end with 100 bp reads on an Illumina HiSeq2000. Processing in the source paper ran as follows. SOAPnuke was used to process the raw data, removing reads that contained adapters or uncalled bases, had a mean Phred below 15, or lacked an exact match to the constant primer or identifier. High-quality paired reads were merged using COPE v1.2.5, and each unique nucleotide sequence was defined as a clonotype. MiTCR v1.1 was used to align the clonotypes against IMGT TRBV, TRBD and TRBJ reference segments. Only V-J combinations with frequency above 0.0001, covering 99% to 99.2% of repertoires, were analysed. A TCS score was defined as the ratio of F50 (clonal expansion) to E x V (chaos), with BLOSUM62-based TCRdist applied between CDR3 peptides within each V-J. Welch's t-statistics and random forest reduced several hundred V-J features to roughly 13, which were used in a naive Bayes classifier (R e1071). The raw public data were reprocessed by TCRdb itself: fastp quality trimming at Q25, MiXCR clonotype calling, in-frame beta chains only. One record per CDR3 amino acid sequence lists the most common genes and DNA. Clone size and V and J calls follow TCRdb, not the original study. This sample holds roughly 720,000 distinct CDR3 sequences; roughly 17% were observed only once. Roughly a sixth of the sample is held by the ten biggest clonotypes.

Study-wide conclusions, independent of this receptor: Most expanded thyroid clonotypes (frequency above 0.001) were also found in blood, which suggests that blood repertoires may mirror thyroid immune responses. In validation, the model predicted progression to ophthalmopathy a median of about 6.5 months before onset, with roughly 71% sensitivity and more than 72% specificity. No statistical method was used to fix the sample size in advance, and group allocation was not hidden from the investigators. A 13 V-J signature model separated ophthalmopathy from stable hyperthyroidism, with roughly 88% sensitivity and roughly 81% specificity in cross-validation and 80%/75% in testing.

Concerning this clonotype: The antigen it recognizes is unknown. No base quality values were provided; no much bigger clone lies one nucleotide off.

What was sequenced was blood. The clonotype was recovered from a man aged 50 or older with Graves' hyperthyroidism.

The nucleotide sequence reads as follows: TGTGCCACCAGTGGGATAACCCGGGACGGGTCGAATGAGCAGTTCTTC. This sequence encodes CATSGITRDGSNEQFF. The chain links TRBV24-1 with TRBJ2-1; the D call is possibly TRBD1 or TRBD2, each sharing 5 bases. CDR1 and CDR2 are read off the germline V gene as KGHDR and SFDVKD. V drops 5 bases and J drops 7 bases, leaving 20 bases in between. Reading from cysteine to phenylalanine, the CDR3 counts 16 amino acids. The read is trimmed to its CDR3 DNA, 48 bases read in frame from base 1.